This TCR beta chain originates from a study of regulatory T cells in long-lasting Graves disease. Researchers made TCR beta libraries by using iRepertoire HTBI primers and running Arm-PCR on CDR3 regions. TCRdb itself ran the multiplex PCR reads through MiXCR, one entry per CDR3 protein. The sample consists of 550,000 to 650,000 distinct CDR3 sequences, roughly 15% of them appearing once. Overall study findings and caveats: Patients with persistent disease showed a bias toward TRBV28, TRBJ1-2 and TRBJ2-5.

Documented time point: newly diagnosed GD, antithyroid drugs for less than 3 months. PBMC-derived RNA was used for the TCR library. CDR3 length: 17 amino acids. Germline V lookup: CDR1 MNHEY, CDR2 SVGEGT. V lost 0 bases and J lost 7; bases outside the gene matches: 7. There are a few counts of this clonotype. Its matching antigen is unknown. This same sample was also part of a study on T cells in Graves' hyperthyroidism and ophthalmopathy.

Material: peripheral blood mononuclear cells (PBMCs), obtained at new diagnosis, from a patient treated with antithyroid drugs. The receptor comes from a man younger than 35 with Graves disease. V gene TRBV6-2 or TRBV6-3 combines with J gene TRBJ2-5, with TRBD2 matching over 14 bases. The CDR3 sequence is CASSYSVPGLAGVTQYF. The CDR3 DNA follows: TGTGCCAGCAGTTACTCGGTCCCGGGACTAGCGGGGGTGACCCAGTACTTC.